What follows are 2 T cell receptor beta chains derived from one specimen sequenced in a study of blood T cells in healthy people across ages (dated by TCRdb to about 2015). Receptor amplification or capture employed 5' RACE. Reads for this sample came from an Illumina HiSeq 2500. A second roughly 7 to 11 cycle PCR used a sample-barcoded 5' primer and a J-beta primer mix. TCRdb itself trimmed the public reads at Q25 with fastp, ran MiXCR and retained productive beta chains. Each record represents a unique CDR3 protein, reported with the most common genes and DNA among its rows. The sample yields 750,000 to 950,000 distinct CDR3 sequences; 25% to 30% were counted once. Of the sample, roughly a tenth is held by the ten largest clones. These same data were also listed under a study on T cells of mothers and their children.

Source material: blood. These receptors came from a woman aged 40 to 50 in good health.

The V gene is TRBV6-2 or TRBV6-3, the J gene TRBJ2-7; D is undetermined. V lost 6 bases and J lost 0, with 6 bases in between. Germline loops: CDR1 MNHEY, CDR2 SVGEGT. The CDR3 totals 12 residues. In DNA, the CDR3 is TGTGCCAGCAGCCGATACTCCTACGAGCAGTACTTC. Protein: CASSRYSYEQYF.

This clonotype was found a few times. The chain uses TRBV28 and TRBJ2-3, with no clear D. Germline lookup yields CDR1 MDHEN and CDR2 SYDVKM. The CDR3 covers 15 residues. Trimming removed 7 bases from V and 3 bases from J, with 17 bases in between. The chain's CDR3 is CASIPSGPSTDTQYF. The CDR3 nucleotides read TGTGCCAGCATCCCTTCTGGGCCTTCAACAGATACGCAGTATTTT.